This T cell receptor (beta chain) emerged from a study of shared clonotypes between healthy human individuals. The CDR3 is 16 amino acids. The V gene's germline CDR1 is SGHDN and CDR2 FVKESK. V gave up 1 base and J gave up 9 bases, with 19 bases separating them. As processed by the authors: As immunoSEQ supplied junction-only sequences (without quality scores), filtering differed. Clones were read by immunoSEQ multiplex PCR, and TCRdb kept only the in-frame ones, dropping some. V and J calls and clone size come straight from that table; D and trimming were deduced from the DNA. The data show about 1.1 million clones, roughly 74% seen once.

The sequence derives from a man younger than 35 in good health. Some clones in this sample may be carry-over from other donors' samples. V usage is TRBV14 and J usage is TRBJ2-1; perhaps TRBD2 as D (6 bases). Sequenced: memory CD4+ T cells from PBMCs. Subset reported: CD45RA-negative fraction. CDR3 amino acids: CASSQGYGGTRGEQFF. In DNA form, the CDR3 reads TGTGCCAGCAGCCAAGGGTATGGTGGGACTCGGGGTGAGCAGTTCTTC.